This TCR beta chain was documented in a study of blood T cell repertoires in COVID-19. Overall study context: PBMCs, B-cell-depleted T cells, or T cells provided the cDNA or gDNA that made up the material.

In the authors' methods: Amplifying reference gene primers gave estimates of nucleated cell counts. TCRdb keeps only in-frame clones here, not all; method: immunoSEQ multiplex PCR. That table furnishes V, J and clone size, whereas the DNA furnished D and trimming. The top ten hold roughly a tenth of the sample, which has 90,000 to 150,000 clones, 85% seen once. The CDR3 has 15 amino acids. V gave up 5 bases and J gave up 0 bases; unmatched junction bases: 0. The germline gives CDR1 KGHSH, CDR2 LQKENI. This chain connects TRBV18 to TRBJ2-6, with 8 bases fitting TRBD1. This sequence was found in a man at least 80 years old with acute or convalescent COVID-19. The specimen sequenced was peripheral blood. The CDR3 DNA reads TGTGCCAGCTCAGGACAGGGCTCTGGGGCCAACGTCCTGACTTTC. Translating it yields CASSGQGSGANVLTF.